A single sample is the source of the 29 T cell receptor beta chains below, sequenced in a study of blood T cell repertoires in COVID-19. Profiled with immunoSEQ multiplex PCR; TCRdb holds only in-frame clones, not every one. The sample lists roughly 100,000 clones; about 85% were seen once. Sequenced input: peripheral blood. These receptors originate from a human donor in a cohort sampled during active COVID-19.

This clone was counted a single time. V is TRBV19 and J is TRBJ1-2, with D perhaps TRBD1 (6 bases). Germline V gene lookup returns CDR1 LNHDA and CDR2 SQIVND (reference sequence). This CDR3 has 12 amino acids. The ends were cut back, 0 bases at V and 9 bases at J, with 8 bases in the middle. CDR3 protein: CASSIEGGRYTF. CDR3 bases: TGTGCCAGTAGTATAGAAGGGGGTCGCTACACCTTC.

There are a few counts of this clone. V gene TRBV6-4 combines with J gene TRBJ1-5; the D gene is possibly TRBD1 (6 bases). Germline lookup yields CDR1 MRHNA and CDR2 SNTAGT. The V gene lost 4 bases and the J gene lost 7 bases, with 11 bases spanning the gap. The CDR3 runs to 13 residues. The CDR3 sequence: CASSAEGGQPQHF. The CDR3 nucleotides are TGTGCCAGCAGTGCTGAAGGGGGACAGCCCCAGCATTTT.

Here the CDR3 reads CASSLEAGVSYNEQFF. CDR3 DNA: TGTGCCAGCAGCTTAGAAGCGGGAGTATCTTACAATGAGCAGTTCTTC. The V and J genes are TRBV7-2 and TRBJ2-1, with 8 positions matching TRBD2. Germline V gene lookup returns CDR1 SGHTA and CDR2 FQGNSA. Germline trimming cut 1 base from V and 4 bases from J; bases unmatched to any gene: 6. The CDR3 extends over 16 amino acids.

The gene calls are TRBV5-1 and TRBJ2-5; the match to TRBD1 covers 10 bases. Germline loops: CDR1 SGHRS, CDR2 YFSETQ. J lost 3 bases, V lost 4 bases, and 6 bases had no gene match. This CDR3 is built from 15 residues. CDR3 in DNA: TGCGCCAGCAGCATCTCCGGGACAGGGGAAGAGACCCAGTACTTC. Residues: CASSISGTGEETQYF.

CDR3 sequence: CASSQDRGGDTQYF. CDR3 nucleotide sequence: TGTGCCAGCAGTCAGGACAGGGGAGGAGATACGCAGTATTTT. This chain joins TRBV11-2 and TRBJ2-3, with 9 bases identical to TRBD1. The CDR3 sequence is 14 residues long. V was pared by 6 bases and J by 5 bases, with 6 bases of the junction left unmatched. Germline lookup yields CDR1 SGHAT and CDR2 FQNNGV.

V usage is TRBV3-1 (or the pseudogene TRBV3-2) and J usage is TRBJ1-1; the D is unclear. V was clipped by 0 bases and J by 2 bases, with 10 bases between them. CDR1 is LGHDT, CDR2 YNNKEL, per germline (reference sequence). CDR3 length: 15 residues. The CDR3 is CASSQDNSPNTEAFF. CDR3 bases: TGTGCCAGCAGCCAAGATAACAGCCCTAACACTGAAGCTTTCTTT.

This chain uses TRBV27 with TRBJ2-1; 7 bases match TRBD1. Germline V gene data show CDR1 as MNHEY and CDR2 as SMNVEV (reference sequence). The CDR3 runs 13 residues. V was pared by 5 bases and J by 10 bases, with 8 bases of the junction left unmatched. The CDR3 coding sequence is TGTGCCAGCAGTCCGTATCGACAGGGCGAGCAGTTCTTC. Translated: CASSPYRQGEQFF.

Here the CDR3 DNA reads TGTGCCAGCAGTGGGGGGAATGAGCAGTTCTTC. Protein: CASSGGNEQFF. The chain couples TRBV12-3 or TRBV12-4 to TRBJ2-1, with TRBD2 as a possible D gene (6 bases). V lost 5 bases, J lost 7 bases, and 6 bases lay in between. The CDR3 covers 11 residues.

The chain is built from TRBV2 and TRBJ2-5; D remains unclear. CDR1 and CDR2 from the germline V gene are SNHLY and FYNNEI. The CDR3 covers 12 residues. With 5 bases removed from V and 4 bases from J, the gap between germline ends came to 8 bases. The CDR3 is CASSTPRETQYF. CDR3 DNA: TGTGCCAGCAGTACTCCAAGAGAGACCCAGTACTTC. Variable domain in full (rest from reference TRBV2 and TRBJ2-5): EPEVTQTPSHQVTQMGQEVILRCVPISNHLYFYWYRQILGQKVEFLVSFYNNEISEKSEIFDDQFSVERPDGSNFTLKIRSTKLEDSAMYFCASSTPRETQYFGPGTRLLVL.

The CDR3, as DNA: TGTGCCAGTTCCTCGGGACTAGCGGCAGATACGCAGTATTTT. Translated, it gives CASSSGLAADTQYF. This chain uses TRBV6-4 with TRBJ2-3; 11 bases align to TRBD2. Germline CDR1 reads MRHNA; CDR2 reads SNTAGT. CDR3 length: 14 amino acids. The V and J ends lost 9 bases and 4 bases, in that order; junction bases with no gene match: 6.

V usage is TRBV7-8 and J usage is TRBJ1-2; a weak D match, TRBD1 (5 bases). CDR1 is SGHVS, CDR2 FQNEAQ, per germline. Trimming left V 1 base short and J 8 bases short, with 23 bases between. The CDR3 spans 17 residues. The CDR3 protein is CASSLGRGADAGWGYTF. CDR3 bases: TGTGCCAGCAGCTTAGGCCGTGGGGCCGATGCCGGCTGGGGCTACACCTTC.

V is TRBV28 and J is TRBJ2-2; D gene uncertain. Germline V gene sequence: CDR1 MDHEN, CDR2 SYDVKM. The V gene lost 2 bases and the J gene lost 4 bases, with 17 bases spanning the gap. CDR3 size: 17 residues. The CDR3 protein is CASSLRPANRVTGELFF. The CDR3 DNA is TGTGCCAGCAGTTTACGGCCGGCCAACCGGGTCACCGGGGAGCTGTTTTTT.

The J gene is TRBJ1-2, the V gene TRBV20-1, with a weak D call TRBD1 (5 bases). V lost 3 bases and J 0 bases, leaving 17 bases between the germline ends. Germline V gene data show CDR1 as DFQATT and CDR2 as SNEGSKA (reference sequence). CDR3 length: 16 amino acids. The CDR3 nucleotides are TGCAGTGCTAGTCACGGATCCGGACACCCTAACTATGGCTACACCTTC. It translates to CSASHGSGHPNYGYTF.

Concerning this clone: The junction does not match germline at one end; this may be a read error. The rearrangement links TRBV5-1 to TRBJ2-4, with 7 bases identical to TRBD2. The CDR3 totals 13 residues. CDR1 is SGHRS and CDR2 is YFSETQ in the germline V gene. This CDR3 reads CASGEGAKDIQYF. The DNA of the CDR3 is TGCGCCAGCGGGGAGGGAGCCAAAGACATTCAGTACTTC.

V is TRBV6-5 and J is TRBJ2-7; TRBD2 agrees at 7 bases. V dropped 8 bases and J dropped 3; count of bases not matched to a gene: 4. This CDR3 has 12 amino acids. Germline loops: CDR1 MNHEY, CDR2 SVGAGI. The CDR3 reads CASRTSFYEQYF. The CDR3 coding sequence is TGTGCCAGCCGGACTAGTTTCTACGAGCAGTACTTC.

V usage is TRBV11-2 and J usage is TRBJ2-3; unclear D gene. CDR1 SGHAT and CDR2 FQNNGV come from the germline V gene. Trimming left V 1 base short and J 2 bases short, with 7 bases between. The length of the CDR3 is 14 residues. CDR3 sequence reads: CASSLAISTDTQYF. Written as DNA, the CDR3 is TGTGCCAGCAGCTTAGCTATATCCACAGATACGCAGTATTTT.

For the CDR3, the DNA is TGCGCCAGCAGCCAAGATGTGGGGGGCACCGGGGAGCTGTTTTTT. Its translation is CASSQDVGGTGELFF. The chain combines TRBV4-1 with TRBJ2-2; the D gene is possibly TRBD2 (6 bases). V lost 0 bases, J lost 4 bases, and 9 bases lay in between. This CDR3 is built from 15 residues. Germline values: CDR1 MGHRA, CDR2 YSYEKL.

The rearrangement uses TRBV6-1 and TRBJ2-7, with 11 bases fitting TRBD1. Germline V gene lookup returns CDR1 MNHNS and CDR2 SASEGT. CDR3 size: 18 residues. Germline trimming cut 1 base from V and 3 bases from J; bases unmatched to any gene: 11. Written as DNA, the CDR3 is TGTGCCAGCAGTGAAGGATATACGGGCGGGACAGGGGGCTACGAGCAGTACTTC. Encoded protein: CASSEGYTGGTGGYEQYF.

V and J are TRBV19 and TRBJ1-2; TRBD1 aligns across 7 bases. The V segment lost 7 bases and the J segment 4 bases; nucleotides outside the gene matches: 6. The CDR3 extends over 13 amino acids. Germline V CDR1 and CDR2: LNHDA, SQIVND (reference sequence). The CDR3 DNA follows: TGTGCCAGTAAGAAAGGGGGCGCCTATGGCTACACCTTC. It specifies CASKKGGAYGYTF.

The chain combines TRBV19 with TRBJ2-2; D might be TRBD1 (5 bases). Trimming removed 1 base at V and 1 base at J, with 7 bases between. This CDR3 has 15 residues. Germline V CDR1 and CDR2: LNHDA, SQIVND (reference sequence). As DNA, the CDR3 is TGTGCCAGTAGTATAGGGGGCTGGAACACCGGGGAGCTGTTTTTT. Amino acid sequence: CASSIGGWNTGELFF.

The chain uses TRBV2 and TRBJ1-1; a weak D match, TRBD1 (6 bases). Trimming cost V 1 base and J 2 bases, with 11 bases left between them. Germline V gives CDR1 SNHLY, CDR2 FYNNEI. The CDR3 contains 15 residues. CDR3 amino acids: CASSEVDRLNTEAFF. DNA for the CDR3: TGTGCCAGCAGTGAAGTCGACAGGCTTAACACTGAAGCTTTCTTT.

The chain employs TRBV7-2 and TRBJ1-2; TRBD1 agrees at 9 bases. The CDR3 loop spans 15 amino acids. Germline CDR1 SGHTA, CDR2 FQGNSA. V was pared by 3 bases and J by 8 bases, with 10 bases of the junction left unmatched. CDR3 coding DNA: TGTGCCAGCAGCTTTTCCGGGACAGGGTCTTACGGCTACACCTTC. It yields the protein CASSFSGTGSYGYTF.

This rearrangement joins TRBV5-1 to TRBJ1-2; D is unresolved. Trimming shortened V by 0 bases and J by 4 bases, and 10 bases separated the two germline ends. Germline V lookup: CDR1 SGHRS, CDR2 YFSETQ. There are 14 residues in the CDR3. CDR3 loop: CASSLDGNPYGYTF. As DNA, the CDR3 is TGCGCCAGCAGCTTGGACGGGAACCCCTATGGCTACACCTTC.

The genes are TRBV5-1 and TRBJ1-6; D perhaps matches TRBD1 (6 bases). Trimming pared 0 bases from V and 7 bases from J, leaving 11 bases between. The CDR3 runs 15 residues. Per germline, CDR1 SGHRS and CDR2 YFSETQ. This CDR3 is CASSLAGQVNSPLHF. CDR3 sequence (DNA): TGCGCCAGCAGCTTGGCGGGACAAGTAAATTCACCCCTCCACTTT.

This rearrangement joins TRBV3-1 (or the pseudogene TRBV3-2) to TRBJ2-5; tentative D call: TRBD1 (6 bases). Looked up from germline, CDR1 is LGHDT and CDR2 is YNNKEL (reference sequence). V was cut by 1 base and J by 2 bases, with 14 bases left in between. The CDR3 spans 16 residues. CDR3: CASSQGGRGRQETQYF. The CDR3 coding sequence is TGTGCCAGCAGCCAAGGGGGCAGGGGTAGGCAAGAGACCCAGTACTTC.

The chain uses TRBV2 and TRBJ2-7; maybe TRBD2 (5 bases). V was trimmed by 7 bases and J by 2 bases, leaving 15 bases between them. CDR3 length equals 14 residues. Germline lookup yields CDR1 SNHLY and CDR2 FYNNEI. DNA for the CDR3: TGTGCCAGCACCGGAGGCGTGGTTCCCTACGAGCAGTACTTC. As protein: CASTGGVVPYEQYF. The entire variable domain, with the rest obtained from reference TRBV2 and TRBJ2-7, is as follows: EPEVTQTPSHQVTQMGQEVILRCVPISNHLYFYWYRQILGQKVEFLVSFYNNEISEKSEIFDDQFSVERPDGSNFTLKIRSTKLEDSAMYFCASTGGVVPYEQYFGPGTRLTVT.

The chain carries TRBV27 and TRBJ2-7, with D perhaps matching TRBD2 (6 bases). This CDR3 is built from 14 residues. Trimming stripped 6 bases from V and 0 bases from J, with 12 bases between. The germline V gene has CDR1 MNHEY and CDR2 SMNVEV (reference sequence). CDR3 residues: CASSFSGGSYEQYF. For the CDR3, the DNA is TGTGCCAGCAGCTTTTCCGGGGGCTCCTACGAGCAGTACTTC.

The V gene is TRBV28, the J gene TRBJ1-1, with 9 bases aligning to TRBD1. The ends lost 8 bases at V and 6 bases at J; junction bases unmatched: 16. The CDR3 runs 16 residues. Germline values: CDR1 MDHEN, CDR2 SYDVKM. The CDR3 spells CASGTGTGWVGAEAFF. CDR3 nucleotides: TGTGCCAGCGGGACCGGGACAGGGTGGGTAGGGGCTGAAGCTTTCTTT.

The chain links TRBV5-6 to TRBJ2-3, with TRBD2 matching over 7 bases. Trimming cost V 5 bases and J 4 bases; bases outside gene matches: 10. The CDR3 runs 15 residues. The germline CDR1 and CDR2 sequences are SGHDT and YYEEEE. The CDR3 DNA is TGTGCCAGCAGTAAGTTGGCGGGGGTTCCAGATACGCAGTATTTT. Encoded protein: CASSKLAGVPDTQYF.